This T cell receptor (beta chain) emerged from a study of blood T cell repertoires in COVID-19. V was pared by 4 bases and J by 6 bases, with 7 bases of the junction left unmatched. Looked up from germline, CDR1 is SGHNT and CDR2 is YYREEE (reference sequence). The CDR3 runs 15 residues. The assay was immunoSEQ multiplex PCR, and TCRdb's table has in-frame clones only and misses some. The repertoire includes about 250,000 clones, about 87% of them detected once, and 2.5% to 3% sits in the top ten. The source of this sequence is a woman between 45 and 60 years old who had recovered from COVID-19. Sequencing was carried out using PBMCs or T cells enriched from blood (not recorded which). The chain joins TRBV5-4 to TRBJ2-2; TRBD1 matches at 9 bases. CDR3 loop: CASSRSDRGAGELFF. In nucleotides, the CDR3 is TGTGCCAGCAGCCGTTCGGACAGGGGCGCCGGGGAGCTGTTTTTT.